Below are 7 T cell receptor beta chains sequenced from a single sample in a study of blood T cell repertoires in COVID-19. The assay was immunoSEQ multiplex PCR, and TCRdb's table has in-frame clones only and misses some. The sample includes fewer than 30,000 clones, about 85% of them seen just once. What was sequenced was peripheral blood. These receptors all come from a human donor in a cohort sampled during active COVID-19.

The chain carries TRBV7-2 and TRBJ2-7; D not certain. V lost 2 bases, J lost 7 bases, and 12 bases lay in between. The CDR3 totals 13 residues. CDR1 is SGHTA and CDR2 is FQGNSA in the germline V gene. In nucleotides, the CDR3 is TGTGCCAGCAGCTTAAAACAGAACATAGAGCAGTACTTC. As protein: CASSLKQNIEQYF. Full variable domain (remainder filled in from reference TRBV7-2 and TRBJ2-7): GAGVSQSPSNKVTEKGKDVELRCDPISGHTALYWYRQSLGQGLEFLIYFQGNSAPDKSGLPSDRFSAERTGGSVSTLTIQRTQQEDSAVYLCASSLKQNIEQYFGPGTRLTVT.

The chain recombines TRBV5-6 with TRBJ2-7; the D gene is possibly TRBD2 (5 bases). CDR3 length equals 14 residues. The V gene lost 4 bases and the J gene lost 3 bases, with 14 bases spanning the gap. Germline V CDR1 and CDR2: SGHDT, YYEEEE. CDR3 DNA sequence: TGTGCCAGCAGCCTGGACGCTAGCTACTACGAGCAGTACTTC. Translated: CASSLDASYYEQYF. Full variable domain (rest looked up from reference TRBV5-6 and TRBJ2-7): DAGVTQSPTHLIKTRGQQVTLRCSPKSGHDTVSWYQQALGQGPQFIFQYYEEEERQRGNFPDRFSGHQFPNYSSELNVNALLLGDSALYLCASSLDASYYEQYFGPGTRLTVT.

The chain carries TRBV4-3 and TRBJ2-2, with D tentatively TRBD2 (5 bases). CDR1 is LGHNA and CDR2 is YSLEER in the germline V gene. Deletions cut 1 base from V and 4 bases from J, with 16 bases between. The CDR3 extends over 17 amino acids. The CDR3 DNA follows: TGCGCCAGCAGCCAAGGGTTCGGGAAAGGGAGCACCGGGGAGCTGTTTTTT. This encodes CASSQGFGKGSTGELFF.

This chain links TRBV6-6 with TRBJ2-7; D is possibly TRBD2 (5 bases). The CDR3 has 14 amino acids. Germline-derived CDR1 and CDR2 are MNHNY and SVGAGI (reference sequence). V was pared by 0 bases and J by 2 bases, with 8 bases between. DNA for the CDR3: TGTGCCAGCAGTTACTCTCCGGGGACCTACGAGCAGTACTTC. Protein sequence: CASSYSPGTYEQYF.

The chain carries TRBV6-5 and TRBJ2-1; 7 positions match TRBD1. Trimming took 6 bases from V and 3 from J; bases not matched to a gene: 5. This CDR3 is built from 14 residues. Germline CDR1 reads MNHEY; CDR2 reads SVGAGI. The CDR3 DNA sequence: TGTGCCAGCAGCCGAGGGACAGACTACAATGAGCAGTTCTTC. Its protein is CASSRGTDYNEQFF.

This chain links TRBV30 with TRBJ1-5, with 9 bases identical to TRBD1. The ends lost 1 base at V and 4 bases at J; junction bases unmatched: 5. There are 15 residues in the CDR3. The germline CDR1 and CDR2 sequences are GTSNPN and SVGIG (reference sequence). CDR3 sequence reads: CAWSEWDRANQPQHF. CDR3 nucleotides: TGTGCCTGGAGTGAGTGGGACAGGGCAAATCAGCCCCAGCATTTT.

The V and J genes are TRBV24-1 and TRBJ2-1; 8 bases align to TRBD2. Per germline, CDR1 KGHDR and CDR2 SFDVKD. With 2 bases clipped from V and 6 bases from J, the junction kept 5 bases outside the gene matches. The CDR3 length is 15 residues. The CDR3 sequence is CATSDSAGLGNEQFF. CDR3 nucleotides: TGTGCCACCAGTGATTCAGCGGGACTAGGCAATGAGCAGTTCTTC.